The TCR beta chain described here comes from a study of T cells after yellow fever vaccination (dated by TCRdb to the late 2010s). For the study in its entirety: The SMART-Seq v4 Ultra Low Input RNA kit was used to prepare libraries from fractions with low cell numbers. To track T-cell clones before and after primary and booster YFV17D yellow fever vaccination, bulk TCR alpha and beta repertoires were sequenced longitudinally. Two healthy male donors, one aged 18 to 29 and one aged 30 to 40 years, were included in the cohort. Blood was collected at multiple timepoints before and after primary and secondary immunization, and bulk PBMC replicates and cell subsets were isolated. Summary of the overall study and its limitations: Because only a couple of donors were included in the study, the extent to which the findings can be generalized is limited. A small fraction of clonotypes appeared in both the CD4 and CD8 compartments, likely as a result of convergent recombination. Compared with the primary T-cell response, the secondary T-cell response was weaker but faster, peaking on day 5 rather than day 15. Computational filtering was required because FACS-sorted repertoires could contain abundant contaminating clonotypes from the bulk population. After the booster, most of the clones that had expanded following primary vaccination were detected again (just under 97% of CD4 and roughly nine tenths of CD8), which suggests that memory was broadly maintained.

This clonotype was found many times. The antigen it recognizes is unknown. No per-base quality is available; no much larger clone lies one base away. The treatment or condition label corresponds to: live attenuated yellow fever vaccine strain. PBMCs were isolated from peripheral blood using a standard Ficoll-Paque protocol. Dynabeads CD4 and CD8 positive selection kits were used to isolate CD4 and CD8 T-cell fractions. TriZol was used to extract RNA from bulk PBMCs, CD4 and CD8 fractions, and dextramer-positive and dextramer-negative fractions. Germline trimming: 4 bases from V, 15 bases from J; junction bases outside gene matches: 12. CDR1 MNHEY and CDR2 SVGAGI are derived from the germline V gene. The CDR3 sequence holds 13 residues, the cysteine and phenylalanine included. Only the CDR3 region is kept as DNA, spanning 39 bases read in frame from base 1. TCR cDNA was synthesized by 5'RACE template switching, through which a universal primer site and unique molecular identifiers were introduced. cDNA synthesis was primed from both the TCR alpha and TCR beta constant segments. Libraries were amplified in two PCR steps, with sample barcodes and sequencing adapters added in the second step. Sequencing of the libraries was done on either Illumina HiSeq 2500 (2x100 bp) or NovaSeq (2x150 bp). Per the source publication's procedure: MIGEC was used to demultiplex reads and collapse the reads into UMI consensus sequences, and MiXCR was used for V(D)J alignment. Using edgeR on replicate PBMC samples, clonotypes were called vaccine-responding if FDR was below 0.01 and the log2 fold change was above 5 up to day 15. Each bulk clonotype was labeled CD4 or CD8 based on which sequenced repertoire, CD4 or CD8, contained the clonotype at higher abundance. Using fastp at Q25 and MiXCR, TCRdb reprocessed the public reads and kept productive beta chains. Rows with a matching CDR3 protein are joined into one entry that keeps the most common DNA and genes. Clone size and V and J calls follow TCRdb, not the original study. The sample has 28,000 or so distinct CDR3 sequences on record, nearly 4.5% of them singletons. The top ten clones comprise just over 45% of the sample.

The TCR was taken from a man aged 25 to 45 who received the YFV17D yellow fever vaccine. This material consisted of CD8+ T cells sorted from PBMCs, taken 5 days after the yellow fever booster vaccination. The receptor chain draws on TRBV6-5 and TRBJ2-1; 7 of the junction bases match TRBD2. The encoded CDR3 is CASSSRGLGVRFF. The nucleotides read TGTGCCAGCAGTTCCCGAGGACTAGGGGTTCGGTTCTTC.